This T cell receptor (beta chain) comes out of a study of T-cell memory formation after mild COVID-19. Study overall: TCR clustering was largely donor specific. The study, taken as a whole, reports: Day 15 to 85 contracting clones showed balanced CD4/CD8; day 15 to 37 expanders favored CD4+. CD4+ contracting clones were found mainly in CM and EM, and CD8+ ones in EMRA.

Germline V gene data show CDR1 as ENHRY and CDR2 as SYGVKD. V lost 4 bases and J lost 0, with 13 bases in between. This CDR3 region has 16 residues. Using constant-segment primers, 5'RACE produced TCR alpha and TCR beta cDNA libraries carrying sample barcodes and UMIs. TCRdb ran MiXCR on the 5' RACE reads and lists one entry per CDR3 protein. The table includes 410,000 or so distinct CDR3 sequences, around 22% detected once. This clonotype was picked up a small number of times. Antigen unknown. The sample comprised PBMCs or a T cell subset sorted from them (not recorded which). This clonotype was sampled from an adult woman who had mild COVID-19 (a few samples of this study predate the infection). Cell type and time point are not known. The rearrangement joins TRBV10-3 to TRBJ1-3; D may be TRBD1 (5 bases). CDR3 nucleotides: TGTGCCATCAGTGCTGACAGCTTGTTCTCTGGAAACACCATATATTTT. Residues: CAISADSLFSGNTIYF.